Each of the 24 T cell receptor beta chains below was sequenced from the same sample in a study of blood T cell repertoires in COVID-19. Repertoires were generated with immunoSEQ multiplex PCR, while TCRdb's copy carries only in-frame clones and drops some. The sample includes some 14,000 clones, 82% of them seen just once. Sequencing was performed on peripheral blood. These receptors came from a man aged 80 or over with active or convalescent COVID-19.

The chain employs TRBV7-2 and TRBJ2-2, with a possible D match to TRBD1 (6 bases). Germline V gives CDR1 SGHTA, CDR2 FQGNSA. The V and J ends lost 3 bases and 5 bases respectively, with 10 bases between them. The CDR3 covers 14 residues. The CDR3 here is CASSFQGTTGELFF. CDR3 DNA sequence: TGTGCCAGCAGCTTCCAGGGGACGACCGGGGAGCTGTTTTTT.

This clone was detected only once. J is TRBJ1-6 and V is TRBV24-1, with 7 bases lining up with TRBD1. Germline V gene lookup returns CDR1 KGHDR and CDR2 SFDVKD. The CDR3 is 16 residues long. Trimming took 7 bases from V and 7 from J; bases not matched to a gene: 12. CDR3 DNA sequence: TGTGCCACCAGCCTGATGGACAGGTTGGGGAATTCACCCCTCCACTTT. Residues: CATSLMDRLGNSPLHF.

This clone is a singleton in its sample. The V and J genes are TRBV24-1 and TRBJ2-5; 10 bases line up with TRBD1. V gave up 4 bases and J gave up 1 base; unmatched junction bases: 2. The CDR3 sequence is 15 residues long. Germline V CDR1 and CDR2: KGHDR, SFDVKD. In DNA form, the CDR3 reads TGTGCCACCAGTGAGGGACAGGGGCCCCAAGAGACCCAGTACTTC. As protein: CATSEGQGPQETQYF.

The rearrangement joins TRBV10-2 to TRBJ1-4, with a weak D call TRBD1 (6 bases). V lost 4 bases, J lost 8 bases, and 20 bases lay in between. The V gene's germline CDR1 is WSHSY and CDR2 SAAADI. CDR3 size: 16 residues. The CDR3 DNA sequence: TGCGCCAGCAGTGGCCAGGGGATCGGAGGTAACGAAAAACTGTTTTTT. This encodes CASSGQGIGGNEKLFF.

The rearrangement uses TRBV7-3 and TRBJ2-7; no clear D gene. V was pared by 5 bases and J by 5 bases, with 13 bases between. There are 13 residues in the CDR3. Germline CDR1 and CDR2: SGHTA and FQGTGA. CDR3 nucleotide sequence: TGTGCCAGCAGCCTAGAAGGTGCTGACGAGCAGTACTTC. As protein: CASSLEGADEQYF.

This chain uses TRBV19 with TRBJ2-5; 7 bases agree with TRBD1. The CDR3 is made up of 16 amino acids. The V gene end was trimmed by 5 bases and the J gene end by 4 bases; junction bases not matched to a gene: 13. Germline loops: CDR1 LNHDA, CDR2 SQIVND (reference sequence). For the CDR3, the DNA is TGTGCCAGTAGTCCCAGGGGAACAGGGGCCTCAGAGACCCAGTACTTC. Translated, it gives CASSPRGTGASETQYF.

The chain employs TRBV6-2 or TRBV6-3 and TRBJ2-5; D is possibly TRBD1 (6 bases). CDR1 is MNHEY, CDR2 SVGEGT, per germline. The CDR3 has 13 residues. The germline V and J ends were trimmed by 2 bases and 4 bases, with 8 bases remaining between them. The CDR3: CASSYKDRETQYF. The CDR3 nucleotides are TGTGCCAGCAGTTACAAGGACAGAGAGACCCAGTACTTC.

The chain couples TRBV28 to TRBJ2-2, with 9 bases that match TRBD1. This CDR3 region has 15 residues. Germline V gene data show CDR1 as MDHEN and CDR2 as SYDVKM. V lost 6 bases, J lost 5 bases, and 7 bases stayed unmatched. CDR3 nucleotides: TGTGCCAGCAGGCCGGACAGGGGTTATACCGGGGAGCTGTTTTTT. Protein: CASRPDRGYTGELFF.

V gene TRBV5-8 combines with J gene TRBJ2-4; TRBD1 aligns across 10 bases. This CDR3 region has 16 residues. Looked up from germline, CDR1 is SGHTS and CDR2 is YDEGEE. The trim removed 4 bases at V and 0 bases at J, leaving 4 bases unmatched. The chain's CDR3 is CASSIGTGEAKNIQYF. The CDR3 nucleotides read TGTGCCAGCAGCATCGGGACAGGGGAAGCCAAAAACATTCAGTACTTC.

The chain uses TRBV11-3 and TRBJ2-7, with D maybe TRBD2 (6 bases). This CDR3 comprises 13 residues. Trimming removed 0 bases at V and 9 bases at J, with 12 bases between. CDR1 is SGHNT and CDR2 is YENEEA in the germline V gene. The CDR3 here is CASSLEEGQGQYF. CDR3 DNA: TGTGCCAGCAGCTTAGAGGAGGGCCAGGGGCAGTACTTC.

This clone was recorded only once. The V and J genes are TRBV7-2 and TRBJ1-1; TRBD1 is a possible D gene (5 bases). Per germline, CDR1 SGHTA and CDR2 FQGNSA. V was cut by 5 bases and J by 4 bases, with 11 bases left in between. This CDR3 contains 13 residues. The chain's CDR3 is CASSPSGGTEAFF. CDR3 coding DNA: TGTGCCAGCAGCCCCTCGGGGGGCACTGAAGCTTTCTTT.

The J gene is TRBJ1-2, the V gene TRBV10-3; 12 bases match TRBD1. The CDR3 totals 16 residues. V dropped 4 bases and J dropped 8; count of bases not matched to a gene: 11. Looked up from germline, CDR1 is ENHRY and CDR2 is SYGVKD. CDR3 protein: CAISVGRDRGQEGYTF. As DNA, the CDR3 is TGTGCCATCAGTGTGGGAAGGGACAGGGGGCAGGAAGGCTACACCTTC.

This clone was observed once. At one end, the junction sequence differs from germline, possibly due to a read error. J is TRBJ2-1 and V is TRBV7-9; 13 bases are a match to TRBD2. Germline CDR1 SEHNR, CDR2 FQNEAQ (reference sequence). The CDR3 is 15 residues long. This CDR3 reads CASSTSGGGYNEQFF. The CDR3 DNA reads TGCGCCAGCAGCACTAGCGGGGGGGGCTACAATGAGCAGTTCTTC.

This chain uses TRBV5-5 with TRBJ2-7; 7 bases map to TRBD2. The CDR3 is 16 residues long. The trim removed 6 bases at V and 3 bases at J, leaving 15 bases unmatched. The germline gives CDR1 SGHKS, CDR2 YYEKEE (reference sequence). CDR3 DNA sequence: TGTGCCAGCACCCCGCGGCCTACGGGGGGAATCTACGAGCAGTACTTC. Its translation is CASTPRPTGGIYEQYF.

This chain connects TRBV7-8 to TRBJ2-1, with 10 positions matching TRBD2. The germline gives CDR1 SGHVS, CDR2 FQNEAQ. Trimming at V came to 2 bases and at J to 0 bases, leaving 10 bases not matched to a gene. The CDR3 is made up of 19 amino acids. CDR3 residues: CASSLRGLAPTSSYNEQFF. The CDR3 region has the DNA TGTGCCAGCAGCTTAAGGGGACTAGCGCCTACGAGCTCCTACAATGAGCAGTTCTTC.

This rearrangement joins TRBV5-4 to TRBJ1-5; D ambiguous. V was cut by 0 bases and J by 4 bases, with 5 bases left in between. This CDR3 is 13 amino acids long. Germline-derived CDR1 and CDR2 are SGHNT and YYREEE (reference sequence). This CDR3 is CASSLDGNQPQHF. The CDR3 bases are TGTGCCAGCAGCTTGGACGGGAATCAGCCCCAGCATTTT.

The chain has TRBV9 and TRBJ1-4; D perhaps matches TRBD1 (5 bases). The V gene's germline CDR1 is SGDLS and CDR2 YYNGEE. V was pared by 0 bases and J by 6 bases, with 12 bases between. The CDR3 consists of 15 residues. CDR3 region: CASSVARVSDEKLFF. The DNA of the CDR3 is TGTGCCAGCAGCGTAGCCAGGGTATCGGATGAAAAACTGTTTTTT. Variable domain in full (rest from reference TRBV9 and TRBJ1-4): DSGVTQTPKHLITATGQRVTLRCSPRSGDLSVYWYQQSLDQGLQFLIQYYNGEERAKGNILERFSAQQFPDLHSELNLSSLELGDSALYFCASSVARVSDEKLFFGSGTQLSVL.

A remark on this clone: It is unclear where the CDR3 begins or ends on the DNA, so no DNA is shown, and the CDR3 is as TCRdb lists it. The rearrangement links TRBV7-5 to TRBJ2-7; the D call of TRBD2 is as the table states it, not checked on the DNA. TRBV7-5 is an annotated pseudogene. The CDR3 extends over 14 residues, inclusive of both ends. CDR3: CARSFAVGAYEQYF.

This clone has just a few counts. The chain is built from TRBV6-5 and TRBJ1-2, with D possibly TRBD1 on 5 matching bases. Trimming shortened V by 6 bases and J by 7 bases, and 18 bases separated the two germline ends. The CDR3 runs to 14 residues. CDR1 MNHEY and CDR2 SVGAGI come from the germline V gene. The CDR3 nucleotides are TGTGCCAGCAGCCAGCCCTCTAGGGGTTCTGGCTACACCTTC. Its translation: CASSQPSRGSGYTF.

This chain connects TRBV5-1 to TRBJ1-2; the D gene is possibly TRBD1 (6 bases). Trimming removed 4 bases from V and 6 bases from J, with 13 bases in between. This CDR3 is 13 amino acids long. Germline V gene sequence: CDR1 SGHRS, CDR2 YFSETQ. CDR3 region: CASSTVYRDGYTF. For the CDR3, the DNA is TGCGCCAGCAGCACAGTTTACAGGGATGGCTACACCTTC.

In its sample, this clone was seen a few times. The chain is built from TRBV29-1 and TRBJ2-2; tentatively, D is TRBD1 (5 bases). V lost 2 bases and J lost 2, with 6 bases in between. This CDR3 is built from 13 residues. Germline CDR1 reads SQVTM; CDR2 reads ANQGSEA. DNA of the CDR3: TGCAGCGTTGAATGGGGCAACACCGGGGAGCTGTTTTTT. This encodes CSVEWGNTGELFF.

The chain has TRBV2 and TRBJ2-1, with a tentative D call TRBD1 (5 bases). Per the germline V gene, CDR1 is SNHLY and CDR2 is FYNNEI. The ends were cut back, 2 bases at V and 8 bases at J, with 7 bases in the middle. The CDR3 covers 12 residues. The chain's CDR3 is CASSEQGYEQFF. The CDR3 DNA follows: TGTGCCAGCAGTGAACAGGGATATGAGCAGTTCTTC.

J is TRBJ2-7 and V is TRBV4-1; 11 bases match TRBD2. Trimming cost V 3 bases and J 0 bases; bases outside gene matches: 13. In germline, CDR1 is MGHRA, CDR2 YSYEKL. This CDR3 region has 19 residues. The CDR3 nucleotides read TGCGCCAGCAGCCACCGGGAGATTAGCGGGGGGGCTACCTCCTACGAGCAGTACTTC. Its protein product is CASSHREISGGATSYEQYF.

The J gene is TRBJ1-2, the V gene TRBV4-2; 9 nucleotides agree with TRBD1. Germline V gene sequence: CDR1 LGHNA, CDR2 YNFKEQ. This CDR3 comprises 14 residues. The V gene end was trimmed by 1 base and the J gene end by 3 bases; junction bases not matched to a gene: 0. The CDR3 loop reads CASSQGDRDYGYTF. The CDR3, as DNA: TGTGCCAGCAGCCAAGGGGACAGGGACTATGGCTACACCTTC.